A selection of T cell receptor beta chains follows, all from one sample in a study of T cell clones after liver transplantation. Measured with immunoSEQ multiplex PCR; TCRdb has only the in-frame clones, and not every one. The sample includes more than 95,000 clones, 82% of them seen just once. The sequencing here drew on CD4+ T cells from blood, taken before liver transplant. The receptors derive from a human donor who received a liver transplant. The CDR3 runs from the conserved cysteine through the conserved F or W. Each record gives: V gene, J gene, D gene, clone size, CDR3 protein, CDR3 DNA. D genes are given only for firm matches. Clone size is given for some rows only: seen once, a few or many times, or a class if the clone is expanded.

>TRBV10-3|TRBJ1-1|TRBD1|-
CAISESVGRGYTEAFF
TGTGCCATCAGTGAGTCGGTGGGCAGGGGGTACACTGAAGCTTTCTTT
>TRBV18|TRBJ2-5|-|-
CASSSIGGETQYF
TGTGCCAGCTCATCTATAGGAGGAGAGACCCAGTACTTC
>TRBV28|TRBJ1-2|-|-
CASSLFSGLEHWRYGYTF
TGTGCCAGCAGTTTATTTTCGGGGTTGGAACATTGGAGATATGGCTACACCTTC
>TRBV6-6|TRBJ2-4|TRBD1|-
CASRINRGNIQYF
TGTGCCAGCAGAATAAACAGGGGGAACATTCAGTACTTC
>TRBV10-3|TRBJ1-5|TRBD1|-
CAIGRQGNSNQPQHF
TGTGCCATCGGCCGACAGGGGAACTCCAATCAGCCCCAGCATTTT
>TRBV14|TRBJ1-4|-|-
CASSPRTATNEKLFF
TGTGCCAGCAGCCCCAGGACAGCAACTAATGAAAAACTGTTTTTT
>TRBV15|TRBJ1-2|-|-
CATSRDTGRGGGYTF
TGTGCCACCAGCAGAGATACTGGCAGGGGCGGTGGCTACACCTTC
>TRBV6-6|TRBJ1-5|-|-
CASMGGLDQPQHF
TGTGCCAGCATGGGGGGATTAGATCAGCCCCAGCATTTT
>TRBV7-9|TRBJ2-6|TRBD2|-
CASSSGLAGGPGANVLTF
TGTGCCAGCAGCTCCGGACTAGCGGGGGGGCCTGGGGCCAACGTCCTGACTTTC
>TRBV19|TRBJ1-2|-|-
CASSTQPPDKTLGYTF
TGTGCCAGTAGTACACAACCCCCGGACAAGACACTCGGCTACACCTTC
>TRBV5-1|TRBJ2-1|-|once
CASRGESSYNEQFF
TGCGCCAGCAGAGGCGAAAGCTCCTACAATGAGCAGTTCTTC
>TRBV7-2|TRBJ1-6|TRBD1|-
CASSSKRGLGNSPLHF
TGTGCCAGCAGCTCTAAAAGGGGGCTGGGTAATTCACCCCTCCACTTT
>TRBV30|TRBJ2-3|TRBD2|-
CAWSTSGGTQYF
TGTGCCTGGAGTACTAGCGGAGGTACGCAGTATTTT
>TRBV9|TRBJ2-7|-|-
CASSVARVGHEQYF
TGTGCCAGCAGCGTAGCCAGGGTGGGTCACGAGCAGTACTTC
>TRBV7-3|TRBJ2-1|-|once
CASSARPIYNEQFF
TGTGCCAGCAGCGCACGACCGATTTACAATGAGCAGTTCTTC
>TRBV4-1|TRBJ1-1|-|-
CASSREQANTEAFF
TGCGCCAGCAGCCGCGAACAGGCGAACACTGAAGCTTTCTTT
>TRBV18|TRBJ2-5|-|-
CASSPGETQYF
TGTGCCAGCTCCCCGGGGGAGACCCAGTACTTC
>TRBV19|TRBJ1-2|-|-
CASSTYGYGYTF
TGTGCCAGTAGTACATATGGCTACGGCTACACCTTC
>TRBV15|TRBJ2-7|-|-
CATSSKREYEQYF
TGTGCCACCAGCAGTAAACGGGAATACGAGCAGTACTTC
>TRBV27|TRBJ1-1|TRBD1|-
CASSLSPLLRQGRQGHTEAFF
TGTGCCAGCAGTTTATCGCCCCTGTTGCGACAGGGACGTCAAGGGCACACTGAAGCTTTCTTT
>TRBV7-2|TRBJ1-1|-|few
CASSSDPGYTEAFF
TGTGCCAGCAGCTCAGATCCAGGATACACTGAAGCTTTCTTT
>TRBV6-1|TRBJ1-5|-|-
CASTSDRYNQPQHF
TGTGCCAGCACATCCGACAGATACAATCAGCCCCAGCATTTT
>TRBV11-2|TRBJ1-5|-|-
CASSLDQGRNQPQHF
TGTGCCAGCAGCTTAGATCAGGGACGCAATCAGCCCCAGCATTTT
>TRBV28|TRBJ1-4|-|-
CASSSRGPTNEKLFF
TGTGCCAGCAGTTCGAGGGGTCCAACTAATGAAAAACTGTTTTTT
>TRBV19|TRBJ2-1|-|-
CASSIGRDRGHEQFF
TGTGCCAGTAGTATCGGGCGGGATCGGGGCCATGAGCAGTTCTTC
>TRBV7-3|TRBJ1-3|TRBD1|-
CASSPDRGLGNTIYF
TGTGCCAGCAGCCCGGACAGGGGGCTCGGAAACACCATATATTTT
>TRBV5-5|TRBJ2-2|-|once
CASSFPRGLTGELFF
TGTGCCAGCAGCTTCCCGCGGGGCCTGACCGGGGAGCTGTTTTTT